This T cell receptor (beta chain) originates from a study of identical twins. The CDR3 sequence is 13 residues long. V dropped 4 bases and J dropped 6 bases, with 10 bases sitting between them. TCRdb fed the 5' RACE reads into MiXCR, producing one record per CDR3 protein. This table holds 470,000 or so distinct CDR3 sequences, roughly 26% found once. This sample also appeared in a second study, on T cells expressing NK-cell markers. This second study says: Anti-gamma-delta TCR antibody use in several experiments restricted sorting to alpha-beta TCR T cells.

The rearrangement joins TRBV12-3 or TRBV12-4 to TRBJ1-5; D may be TRBD1 (5 bases). The sample comprised CD4+ T cells sorted from blood. This TCR derives from a woman under 30 in good health. The CDR3 nucleotides read TGTGCCAGCAGTTGGTTGGGGGGTCAGCCCCAGCATTTT. Its translation: CASSWLGGQPQHF.